Presented here are 10 T cell receptor beta chains from one specimen sequenced in a study of T cell repertoires in cytomegalovirus infection. TCRdb used MiXCR to reprocess the reads, holding one entry per CDR3 protein. The sample includes under 250,000 distinct CDR3 sequences, 6.5% of them seen just once. The source material was PBMCs. The receptors here all came from a human donor in good health (CMV status not recorded). Some clones in this sample may be carry-over from other donors' samples.

The table lists this clonotype with many counts. V usage is TRBV3-1 and J usage is TRBJ2-6; D gene uncertain. This CDR3 is 16 amino acids long. Looked up from germline, CDR1 is LGHDT and CDR2 is YNNKEL (reference sequence). The germline V and J ends were trimmed by 4 bases and 0 bases, with 10 bases remaining between them. The CDR3 nucleotides read TGTGCCAGCAGCCTGACACTCCCCTCTGGGGCCAACGTCCTGACTTTC. Translation gives CASSLTLPSGANVLTF.

Many counts were recorded for this clonotype. The rearrangement joins TRBV12-3 or TRBV12-4 to TRBJ1-1; D perhaps matches TRBD1 (6 bases). This CDR3 has 12 amino acids. V gave up 4 bases and J gave up 7 bases, with 10 bases separating them. The CDR3 nucleotides read TGTGCCAGCAGTTGGGGGCCGGGTGAAGCTTTCTTT. It specifies CASSWGPGEAFF.

This clonotype was seen many times. The chain recombines TRBV6-5 with TRBJ1-1; D is unresolved. CDR3 length equals 15 residues. V shed 0 bases and J shed 6 bases, with 14 bases lying between them. Germline V gene lookup returns CDR1 MNHEY and CDR2 SVGAGI. The CDR3, as DNA: TGTGCCAGCAGTTACTCGGTTCACCCAGAGGCTGAAGCTTTCTTT. Encoded protein: CASSYSVHPEAEAFF.

By sample fraction, this clonotype is medium-sized. The chain has TRBV7-8 and TRBJ2-7; D perhaps matches TRBD2 (6 bases). The CDR3 runs to 14 residues. V was clipped by 4 bases and J by 6 bases, with 16 bases between them. Germline loops: CDR1 SGHVS, CDR2 FQNEAQ. The CDR3 region has the DNA TGTGCCAGCAGCTCGACTCCCGCGGGACCCGAGCAGTACTTC. It codes for CASSSTPAGPEQYF.

This clonotype was seen repeatedly, ten times or more. V gene TRBV29-1 combines with J gene TRBJ1-1; 7 bases line up with TRBD1. The V gene's germline CDR1 is SQVTM and CDR2 ANQGSEA. The CDR3 sequence is 13 residues long. J was trimmed by 5 bases and V by 7 bases; bases with no gene match: 10. The CDR3 protein is CSGLDREGTEAFF. The CDR3 DNA sequence: TGCAGCGGCCTAGACAGGGAGGGGACTGAAGCTTTCTTT. Complete variable domain (other parts from reference TRBV29-1 and TRBJ1-1): SAVISQKPSRDICQRGTSLTIQCQVDSQVTMMFWYRQQPGQSLTLIATANQGSEATYESGFVIDKFPISRPNLTFSTLTVSNMSPEDSSIYLCSGLDREGTEAFFGQGTRLTVV.

This clonotype was seen only a few times. This rearrangement joins TRBV7-9 to TRBJ1-1, with 9 nucleotides matching TRBD1. The V gene end was trimmed by 4 bases and the J gene end by 6 bases; junction bases not matched to a gene: 9. The germline V gene encodes CDR1 SEHNR and CDR2 FQNEAQ (reference sequence). The CDR3 is made up of 15 amino acids. CDR3: CASSSRTGEDAEAFF. In nucleotides, the CDR3 is TGTGCCAGCAGCTCTAGGACAGGGGAGGATGCTGAAGCTTTCTTT. The entire variable domain, with the rest obtained from reference TRBV7-9 and TRBJ1-1, is as follows: DTGVSQNPRHKITKRGQNVTFRCDPISEHNRLYWYRQTLGQGPEFLTYFQNEAQLEKSRLLSDRFSAERPKGSFSTLEIQRTEQGDSAMYLCASSSRTGEDAEAFFGQGTRLTVV.

Many counts were recorded for this clonotype. The chain has TRBV2 and TRBJ1-1; tentatively, D is TRBD1 (5 bases). This CDR3 has 15 residues. The germline V and J ends were trimmed by 1 base and 1 base, with 10 bases remaining between them. Germline V gene lookup returns CDR1 SNHLY and CDR2 FYNNEI. In DNA, the CDR3 is TGTGCCAGCAGTGAAGTTGCGGGGGGGAACACTGAAGCTTTCTTT. Residues: CASSEVAGGNTEAFF.

This clonotype was seen many times. The chain links TRBV7-2 to TRBJ2-6; weak D call: TRBD2 (7 bases). V lost 3 bases, J lost 0 bases, and 21 bases lay in between. Per germline, CDR1 SGHTA and CDR2 FQGNSA. The CDR3 extends over 20 amino acids. CDR3 region: CASSFRQGGGGRSGANVLTF. The CDR3 DNA sequence: TGTGCCAGCAGCTTCCGACAAGGTGGGGGGGGCCGCTCTGGGGCCAACGTCCTGACTTTC.

This clonotype has ten or more counts. The chain has TRBV10-3 and TRBJ1-2; no firm D call. The CDR3 loop spans 11 amino acids. Germline V gene sequence: CDR1 ENHRY, CDR2 SYGVKD. Trimming took off 4 bases at V and 5 bases at J, with 5 bases between the two ends. CDR3 amino acids: CAISGAYGYTF. In nucleotides, the CDR3 is TGTGCCATCAGTGGGGCGTATGGCTACACCTTC.

This clonotype came up many times. This chain links TRBV19 with TRBJ2-1; possible D gene TRBD2, 5 bases. V dropped 4 bases and J dropped 10 bases, with 8 bases sitting between them. Germline V gene data show CDR1 as LNHDA and CDR2 as SQIVND (reference sequence). The length of the CDR3 is 11 residues. CDR3 amino acids: CASSTPGEQFF. The CDR3 DNA reads as TGTGCCAGTAGTACTCCGGGGGAGCAGTTCTTC. Based on the CDR3 plus reference TRBV19 and TRBJ2-1, the full variable domain is DGGITQSPKYLFRKEGQNVTLSCEQNLNHDAMYWYRQDPGQGLRLIYYSQIVNDFQKGDIAEGYSVSREKKESFPLTVTSAQKNPTAFYLCASSTPGEQFFGPGTRLTVL.